The 18 T cell receptor beta chains given below trace back to one sample, sequenced in a study of OX40 agonist ivuxolimab in advanced cancers. Library method: the immunoSEQ multiplex PCR assay. TCRdb limited this immuneACCESS table to in-frame rearrangements with V and J called. A share of clones is missing; checked studies link under half to unresolved V genes, and the rest is unexplained. The sample contains around 82,000 clones, 70% to 90% of them found a single time. Clones ranked in the top ten supply about 0.8% of the sample. The starting material was CD4+ or CD8+ T cells sorted from blood, obtained in a trial of the OX40 agonist ivuxolimab. The receptors were sampled from an adult with an advanced solid tumor such as melanoma, head and neck, liver or kidney cancer.

V usage is TRBV19 and J usage is TRBJ1-5; the D gene is possibly TRBD1 (5 bases). Germline assignment: CDR1 LNHDA and CDR2 SQIVND (reference sequence). The CDR3 loop spans 15 amino acids. Trimming took off 4 bases at V and 2 bases at J, with 12 bases between the two ends. CDR3 bases: TGTGCCAGTAGTACGGGACCTTCGGGCAATCAGCCCCAGCATTTT. Protein sequence: CASSTGPSGNQPQHF.

The table lists this clone with a count of one. V gene TRBV9 combines with J gene TRBJ1-1, with 7 bases aligning to TRBD1. The junction had 9 bases not matched to a gene; V was cut back by 0 bases and J by 4 bases. CDR1 and CDR2 (germline): SGDLS, YYNGEE. This CDR3 region has 16 residues. CDR3 in DNA: TGTGCCAGCAGCGTAGGGGCAGGGGGAGTGGGCACTGAAGCTTTCTTT. This sequence encodes CASSVGAGGVGTEAFF.

The V and J genes are TRBV29-1 and TRBJ1-2; 7 bases match TRBD1. Germline lookup yields CDR1 SQVTM and CDR2 ANQGSEA. The V and J ends lost 7 bases and 4 bases, in that order; junction bases with no gene match: 12. This CDR3 comprises 14 residues. The CDR3 spells CSAVPRDSFYGYTF. CDR3 DNA sequence: TGCAGCGCGGTCCCCCGGGACAGCTTCTATGGCTACACCTTC.

The chain recombines TRBV7-2 with TRBJ1-1; TRBD1 agrees at 10 bases. The CDR3 runs 15 residues. V gave up 4 bases and J gave up 5 bases; unmatched junction bases: 7. The V gene's germline CDR1 is SGHTA and CDR2 FQGNSA. The CDR3, as DNA: TGTGCCAGCAGCTCGAGACAGGGGGCGGGTACTGAAGCTTTCTTT. This codes for CASSSRQGAGTEAFF.

The chain joins TRBV6-4 to TRBJ2-1; no clear D. The CDR3 has 16 amino acids. V was clipped by 0 bases and J by 2 bases, with 11 bases between them. Per germline, CDR1 MRHNA and CDR2 SNTAGT. CDR3 coding DNA: TGTGCCAGCAGTGACTCGGCGCGGAACACCTACAATGAGCAGTTCTTC. Its protein product is CASSDSARNTYNEQFF.

This clone has only a few counts. J is TRBJ1-2 and V is TRBV18; D is unclear. Trimming left V 3 bases short and J 8 bases short, with 25 bases between. The germline V gene encodes CDR1 KGHSH and CDR2 LQKENI. This CDR3 is built from 17 residues. The DNA of the CDR3 is TGTGCCAGCTCACCCCCAGGAGGCAGATCTCCAGCGCGAGGCTACACCTTC. Its translation: CASSPPGGRSPARGYTF.

The chain is built from TRBV7-3 and TRBJ2-1; the D gene is possibly TRBD2 (5 bases). The CDR3 is made up of 14 amino acids. V lost 2 bases to trimming and J lost 5 bases, with 10 bases between them. Germline V gives CDR1 SGHTA, CDR2 FQGTGA. The CDR3 here is CASSLGLGDNEQFF. CDR3 DNA: TGTGCCAGCAGCTTAGGACTGGGAGACAATGAGCAGTTCTTC.

Concerning this clone: Within the sample, other DNA sequences also encode this same CDR3. The rearrangement joins TRBV7-9 to TRBJ2-1; D is perhaps TRBD1 or TRBD2 (5 bases each). In germline, CDR1 is SEHNR, CDR2 FQNEAQ (reference sequence). The CDR3 is 15 residues long. Trimming took off 5 bases at V and 0 bases at J, with 11 bases between the two ends. The CDR3 region has the DNA TGTGCCAGCAGCCCGGGACGAAGCTCCTACAATGAGCAGTTCTTC. It is translated as CASSPGRSSYNEQFF.

The rearrangement links TRBV2 to TRBJ1-1; D not certain. Germline CDR1 reads SNHLY; CDR2 reads FYNNEI. V lost 8 bases and J 0 bases, leaving 10 bases between the germline ends. The CDR3 consists of 13 residues. CDR3 nucleotides: TGTGCCAGCTCGACGGGGTTGAACACTGAAGCTTTCTTT. This codes for CASSTGLNTEAFF. The entire variable domain, with the rest obtained from reference TRBV2 and TRBJ1-1, is as follows: EPEVTQTPSHQVTQMGQEVILRCVPISNHLYFYWYRQILGQKVEFLVSFYNNEISEKSEIFDDQFSVERPDGSNFTLKIRSTKLEDSAMYFCASSTGLNTEAFFGQGTRLTVV.

The chain couples TRBV6-5 to TRBJ2-7, with TRBD2 identical over 13 bases. The trim removed 6 bases at V and 3 bases at J, leaving 2 bases unmatched. CDR3 length equals 14 residues. Germline V lookup: CDR1 MNHEY, CDR2 SVGAGI. CDR3: CASRGLAGVYEQYF. CDR3 sequence (DNA): TGTGCCAGCAGAGGACTAGCGGGAGTCTACGAGCAGTACTTC.

The V gene is TRBV7-2, the J gene TRBJ2-5; D is undetermined. Germline loops: CDR1 SGHTA, CDR2 FQGNSA. V gave up 3 bases and J gave up 1 base, with 6 bases separating them. This CDR3 is 13 amino acids long. CDR3 protein: CASSFVTQETQYF. The CDR3 DNA reads as TGTGCCAGCAGCTTTGTCACCCAAGAGACCCAGTACTTC.

The chain has TRBV19 and TRBJ1-3, with D possibly being TRBD1 (5 bases). The CDR3 runs 17 residues. The germline V and J ends were trimmed by 10 bases and 0 bases, with 22 bases remaining between them. Germline V gives CDR1 LNHDA, CDR2 SQIVND (reference sequence). The CDR3 is CATRGRTSPGSGNTIYF. The CDR3 nucleotides read TGTGCCACTAGGGGAAGGACCTCACCGGGCTCTGGAAACACCATATATTTT.

The chain has TRBV7-2 and TRBJ2-5; D possibly corresponds to TRBD1 (7 bases). Germline V gene lookup returns CDR1 SGHTA and CDR2 FQGNSA. There are 18 residues in the CDR3. Deletions cut 5 bases from V and 1 base from J, with 23 bases between. Here the CDR3 reads CASSAGGSAAASQETQYF. The CDR3, as DNA: TGTGCCAGCAGCGCAGGGGGGTCCGCAGCGGCCTCCCAAGAGACCCAGTACTTC.

The chain uses TRBV12-2 and TRBJ2-3; the table's D call TRBD2 went unverified against the DNA. TRBV12-2 is a documented pseudogene. The CDR3 contains 13 residues. CDR3 in amino acids: CASRLACGDTQYF. CDR3 nucleotides: TGTGCAAGTCGCTTAGCTTGCGGGGATACGCAGTATTTT.

The rearrangement uses TRBV9 and TRBJ2-3, with D possibly matching TRBD2 (5 bases). V dropped 2 bases and J dropped 1 base, with 5 bases sitting between them. CDR1 is SGDLS, CDR2 YYNGEE, per germline. The CDR3 sequence is 13 residues long. The CDR3 here is CASSVRGTDTQYF. As DNA, the CDR3 is TGTGCCAGCAGCGTGAGGGGCACAGATACGCAGTATTTT.

V and J are TRBV5-4 and TRBJ2-5; possibly TRBD2 for D (5 bases). Looked up from germline, CDR1 is SGHNT and CDR2 is YYREEE (reference sequence). The CDR3 is 13 amino acids. Trimming pared 1 base from V and 2 bases from J, leaving 6 bases between. CDR3 bases: TGTGCCAGCAGCTTGAGAGGGCAAGAGACCCAGTACTTC. It yields the protein CASSLRGQETQYF.

The V gene is TRBV6-6, the J gene TRBJ1-2; 9 positions match TRBD1. Trimming removed 5 bases from V and 2 bases from J; junction bases left unmatched: 3. This CDR3 contains 14 residues. From germline, CDR1 is MNHNY and CDR2 SVGAGI (reference sequence). The CDR3 here is CASSRGQGNYGYTF. Here the CDR3 DNA reads TGTGCCAGCAGTAGGGGACAGGGAAACTATGGCTACACCTTC.

This rearrangement joins TRBV9 to TRBJ2-7; 13 bases map to TRBD2. The trim removed 4 bases at V and 7 bases at J, leaving 8 bases unmatched. The CDR3 runs to 15 residues. Germline V gives CDR1 SGDLS, CDR2 YYNGEE. The CDR3 loop reads CASSSGLAGVGEQYF. CDR3 nucleotide sequence: TGTGCCAGCAGCTCAGGACTAGCGGGAGTGGGAGAGCAGTACTTC.